The rows below give T cell receptor beta chains drawn from one sample of a study of graft-versus-host responses after intestinal transplantation. These receptors are not linked to any known antigen. Clones were read by immunoSEQ multiplex PCR, and TCRdb kept only the in-frame ones, dropping some. Here the sample spans about 80,000 clones, roughly 91% being singletons. Sequences were derived from unstimulated CD4+ T cells sorted from spleen or lymph node cells, sampled before intestinal transplant. These receptors all come from a human donor who received an intestinal transplant. The CDR3 runs from the conserved cysteine through the conserved F or W.

v_call	j_call	cdr3_aa
TRBV5-5	TRBJ2-7	CASSLEDRPYEQYF
TRBV4-2	TRBJ2-2	CASSRGPSTGTGELFF
TRBV29-1	TRBJ1-1	CSSNEGAEAFF
TRBV18	TRBJ1-3	CASSPPGQISGNTIYF
TRBV7-2	TRBJ2-7	CASSSSGAYEQYF
TRBV2	TRBJ2-5	CASSAGTYQETQYF
TRBV9	TRBJ2-7	CASSGGGGAYEQYF
TRBV6-1	TRBJ2-5	CASSEAQYQETQYF
TRBV28	TRBJ1-2	CASSTGEDYGYTF
TRBV6-1	TRBJ2-7	CASRGTGGRYEQYF